These 30 T cell receptor beta chains came from one sample sequenced in a study of CD8+ T cells in alopecia areata. Reverse transcribed after extraction, RNA yielded cDNA as the sequencing template. The method was immunoSEQ multiplex PCR; TCRdb's version includes in-frame clones alone and lacks a portion of them. The sample lists fewer than 250,000 clones, approximately 52% occurring once. Sequenced here: CD4+ T cells sorted from blood, sampled at week 0. Receptors originate from a human donor with alopecia areata.

This chain links TRBV9 with TRBJ2-7, with unresolved D. The CDR3 is made up of 14 amino acids. Trimming stripped 3 bases from V and 0 bases from J, with 10 bases between. CDR1 and CDR2 (germline): SGDLS, YYNGEE. The CDR3 loop reads CASSAQPSSYEQYF. CDR3 bases: TGTGCCAGCAGCGCCCAGCCCAGCTCCTACGAGCAGTACTTC.

The sample holds a few counts of this clone. The sample contains more than one DNA sequence encoding this CDR3. This sequence joins TRBV7-9 and TRBJ2-1; unclear D gene. Germline-derived CDR1 and CDR2 are SEHNR and FQNEAQ (reference sequence). The length of the CDR3 is 12 residues. Trimming stripped 1 base from V and 5 bases from J, with 3 bases between. The CDR3 sequence is CASSLVDNEQFF. The CDR3, as DNA: TGTGCCAGCAGCTTAGTGGACAATGAGCAGTTCTTC.

The V gene is TRBV7-3, the J gene TRBJ2-7; TRBD1 might be the D (8 bases). The length of the CDR3 is 15 residues. The germline gives CDR1 SGHTA, CDR2 FQGTGA. The V gene lost 1 base and the J gene lost 6 bases, with 16 bases spanning the gap. The CDR3 region has the DNA TGTGCCAGCAGCTTAAACGGGGGGACAGGCTCCGAGCAGTACTTC. It codes for CASSLNGGTGSEQYF.

V and J are TRBV7-2 and TRBJ1-5; D not certain. CDR3 length: 13 amino acids. Germline V gene sequence: CDR1 SGHTA, CDR2 FQGNSA. V shed 1 base and J shed 7 bases, with 8 bases lying between them. The CDR3 is CASSLESSQPQHF. The CDR3 DNA follows: TGTGCCAGCAGCTTAGAATCTTCGCAGCCCCAGCATTTT.

The rearrangement joins TRBV5-6 to TRBJ2-7; 8 bases are a match to TRBD2. Looked up from germline, CDR1 is SGHDT and CDR2 is YYEEEE. CDR3 length: 16 residues. V was clipped by 6 bases and J by 7 bases; unmatched bases: 18. CDR3 nucleotides: TGTGCCAGCAACAGGCGGGGGGACCTACCGGTGGGTGAGCAGTACTTC. Encoded protein: CASNRRGDLPVGEQYF.

The genes are TRBV6-5 and TRBJ2-7; perhaps D is TRBD1 or TRBD2 (7 bases each). The V gene lost 0 bases and the J gene lost 6 bases, with 18 bases spanning the gap. CDR1 and CDR2 from the germline V gene are MNHEY and SVGAGI. The CDR3 spans 16 residues. Here the CDR3 reads CASSYSSRGGSSEQYF. The CDR3 region has the DNA TGTGCCAGCAGTTACTCGAGCAGGGGGGGGAGTAGCGAGCAGTACTTC.

This chain uses TRBV2 with TRBJ1-2, with TRBD1 matching 10 bases. CDR1 and CDR2 (germline): SNHLY, FYNNEI. Trimming at V came to 6 bases and at J to 9 bases, leaving 10 bases not matched to a gene. The CDR3 is 14 amino acids. For the CDR3, the DNA is TGTGCCAGCAGGAGAGGACAGGGGGATGCTAGCTACACCTTC. Its protein product is CASRRGQGDASYTF.

This clone was seen many times. This chain uses TRBV5-1 with TRBJ2-1; the D gene is possibly TRBD1 (6 bases). This CDR3 contains 13 residues. Trimming took 4 bases from V and 5 from J, leaving 10 bases between them. Germline V lookup: CDR1 SGHRS, CDR2 YFSETQ. CDR3 sequence: CASSIGQNNEQFF. Here the CDR3 DNA reads TGCGCCAGCAGCATAGGACAGAACAATGAGCAGTTCTTC.

V and J are TRBV27 and TRBJ2-1; D tentatively reads TRBD1 or TRBD2 (6 bases each). Trimming cost V 6 bases and J 1 base, with 13 bases left between them. The CDR3 has 15 residues. CDR1 MNHEY and CDR2 SMNVEV come from the germline V gene (reference sequence). CDR3 nucleotides: TGTGCCAGCAGCTTAGGAGGGGGGTCCTACAATGAGCAGTTCTTC. Translated, it gives CASSLGGGSYNEQFF.

The CDR3 protein is CASSSSSAKETQYF. CDR3 nucleotide sequence: TGTGCCAGCAGCTCGTCTAGCGCCAAAGAGACCCAGTACTTC. The genes are TRBV7-3 and TRBJ2-5; weak D call: TRBD2 (6 bases). Germline CDR1 and CDR2: SGHTA and FQGTGA. The V and J ends lost 4 bases and 3 bases respectively, with 12 bases between them. This CDR3 comprises 14 residues.

V is TRBV10-3 and J is TRBJ2-5; 10 bases match TRBD1. Trimming removed 6 bases from V and 7 bases from J; junction bases left unmatched: 11. This CDR3 is built from 15 residues. Per the germline V gene, CDR1 is ENHRY and CDR2 is SYGVKD. The CDR3 loop is CAIRAGTGEGATQYF. Here the CDR3 DNA reads TGTGCCATCAGGGCCGGGACAGGGGAGGGAGCGACCCAGTACTTC.

The J gene is TRBJ2-1, the V gene TRBV7-6, with D unclear. This CDR3 has 11 residues. The V gene's germline CDR1 is SGHVS and CDR2 FNYEAQ. V gave up 2 bases and J gave up 7 bases, with 3 bases separating them. DNA for the CDR3: TGTGCCAGCAGCTTACAGAATGAGCAGTTCTTC. This translates into CASSLQNEQFF.

V and J are TRBV7-9 and TRBJ2-4; 8 bases align to TRBD1. The CDR3 extends over 14 amino acids. The junction had 7 bases not matched to a gene; V was cut back by 5 bases and J by 7 bases. CDR1 is SEHNR and CDR2 is FQNEAQ in the germline V gene (reference sequence). CDR3 in amino acids: CASSARGRENIQYF. The CDR3 nucleotides read TGTGCCAGCAGCGCCAGGGGGCGAGAGAACATTCAGTACTTC.

The table lists this clone with a few counts. This chain links TRBV5-1 with TRBJ1-2, with 7 bases matching TRBD1. CDR1 and CDR2 (germline): SGHRS, YFSETQ. This CDR3 is 15 amino acids long. Losses at the gene ends were 4 bases for V and 0 bases for J; bases not matched to a gene: 6. CDR3 loop: CASSLGQTANYGYTF. CDR3 coding DNA: TGCGCCAGCAGCCTGGGACAGACCGCTAACTATGGCTACACCTTC.

This clone occurred a few times. The chain is built from TRBV7-2 and TRBJ2-1; no firm D call. This CDR3 region has 11 residues. Trimming left V 0 bases short and J 10 bases short, with 4 bases between. Looked up from germline, CDR1 is SGHTA and CDR2 is FQGNSA. The chain's CDR3 is CASSLASEQFF. In DNA, the CDR3 is TGTGCCAGCAGCTTAGCGTCAGAGCAGTTCTTC.

The chain is built from TRBV29-1 and TRBJ2-7; 9 bases agree with TRBD2. The CDR3 covers 14 residues. V lost 4 bases and J lost 1; bases outside the gene matches: 5. Germline lookup yields CDR1 SQVTM and CDR2 ANQGSEA. CDR3 loop: CSVVASGTSYEQYF. The CDR3 coding sequence is TGCAGCGTTGTTGCTAGCGGGACATCCTACGAGCAGTACTTC.

The chain has TRBV2 and TRBJ1-5; 9 bases are shared with TRBD1. From germline, CDR1 is SNHLY and CDR2 FYNNEI. V lost 4 bases, J lost 5 bases, and 6 bases stayed unmatched. CDR3 length: 15 amino acids. DNA for the CDR3: TGTGCCAGCAGTGTTATTGGGACAGGGCATCAGCCCCAGCATTTT. This gives the protein CASSVIGTGHQPQHF.

This clone has only a few counts. The rearrangement links TRBV25-1 to TRBJ1-2, with D perhaps TRBD1 (6 bases). Germline CDR1 and CDR2: MGHDK and SYGVNS. Trimming took 3 bases from V and 5 from J, leaving 10 bases between them. The CDR3 contains 13 residues. The chain's CDR3 is CASSERGAYGYTF. CDR3 coding DNA: TGTGCCAGCAGTGAGCGGGGGGCGTATGGCTACACCTTC.

The chain has TRBV9 and TRBJ2-1; D might be TRBD2 (6 bases). The germline gives CDR1 SGDLS, CDR2 YYNGEE. V was pared by 6 bases and J by 2 bases, with 12 bases between. The length of the CDR3 is 14 residues. The CDR3 bases are TGTGCCAGCACCGGAGGGGAGGCCTACAATGAGCAGTTCTTC. Its translation: CASTGGEAYNEQFF.

The chain has TRBV23-1 and TRBJ2-1, with TRBD2 as a possible D gene (6 bases). TRBV23-1 is labeled an ORF, and its function is uncertain. Trimming cost V 11 bases and J 7 bases, with 18 bases left between them. This CDR3 has 13 amino acids. CDR3 loop: CALPWGDANEQFF. As DNA, the CDR3 is TGCGCCCTACCCTGGGGGGACGCGAATGAGCAGTTCTTC.

The chain employs TRBV29-1 and TRBJ1-5; no clear D. In germline, CDR1 is SQVTM, CDR2 ANQGSEA. Trimming pared 4 bases from V and 4 bases from J, leaving 11 bases between. The CDR3 totals 13 residues. The CDR3 DNA follows: TGCAGCGTTGGAGAGACTCAGAATCAGCCCCAGCATTTT. The encoded protein is CSVGETQNQPQHF. Full variable domain (remainder filled in from reference TRBV29-1 and TRBJ1-5): SAVISQKPSRDICQRGTSLTIQCQVDSQVTMMFWYRQQPGQSLTLIATANQGSEATYESGFVIDKFPISRPNLTFSTLTVSNMSPEDSSIYLCSVGETQNQPQHFGDGTRLSIL.

The genes are TRBV4-2 and TRBJ2-1; D is possibly TRBD1 (6 bases). V was trimmed by 1 base and J by 10 bases, leaving 11 bases between them. The CDR3 loop spans 13 amino acids. The germline gives CDR1 LGHNA, CDR2 YNFKEQ. CDR3: CASSQAGAAEQFF. The DNA for the CDR3 is TGTGCCAGCAGCCAAGCAGGGGCTGCCGAGCAGTTCTTC.

The chain couples TRBV30 to TRBJ1-2; D is uncertain. CDR3 length: 13 amino acids. CDR1 and CDR2 from the germline V gene are GTSNPN and SVGIG (reference sequence). V lost 4 bases and J 2 bases, leaving 11 bases between the germline ends. The CDR3 region is CAWNRYGNYGYTF. The CDR3 DNA sequence: TGTGCCTGGAACAGATATGGGAACTATGGCTACACCTTC. Together with reference TRBV30 and TRBJ1-2, the CDR3 gives the full variable domain: SQTIHQWPATLVQPVGSPLSLECTVEGTSNPNLYWYRQAAGRGLQLLFYSVGIGQISSEVPQNLSASRPQDRQFILSSKKLLLSDSGFYLCAWNRYGNYGYTFGSGTRLTVV.

This clone was picked up a small number of times. This rearrangement joins TRBV29-1 to TRBJ2-1, with 12 nucleotides matching TRBD2. This CDR3 has 15 amino acids. Germline V gene sequence: CDR1 SQVTM, CDR2 ANQGSEA. J was trimmed by 9 bases and V by 7 bases; bases with no gene match: 13. The CDR3 DNA is TGCAGCGCCCAAGGCTCTAGCGGGAGGGCTATTGAGCAGTTCTTC. This codes for CSAQGSSGRAIEQFF.

The chain employs TRBV30 and TRBJ2-1; D call uncertain. CDR3 length: 13 residues. Germline-derived CDR1 and CDR2 are GTSNPN and SVGIG (reference sequence). The ends were cut back, 4 bases at V and 1 base at J, with 8 bases in the middle. Here the CDR3 reads CAWIRRSYNEQFF. CDR3 coding DNA: TGTGCCTGGATAAGGCGTTCCTACAATGAGCAGTTCTTC.

The CDR3 bases are TGTGCCAGCAGCATACAGGGAAACACTGAAGCTTTCTTT. This gives the protein CASSIQGNTEAFF. V usage is TRBV7-9 and J usage is TRBJ1-1; possibly TRBD1 for D (6 bases). Germline V lookup: CDR1 SEHNR, CDR2 FQNEAQ (reference sequence). The V and J ends lost 5 bases and 2 bases respectively, with 9 bases between them. The CDR3 extends over 13 amino acids.

This clone was seen a few times. The V call is TRBV21-1, the J call TRBJ2-4. TRBV21-1 counts as a pseudogene. CDR3 size: 13 residues. The CDR3 DNA sequence: TGTGCCAGCAGCAGGCGAGAACCTTACATTCAGTACTTC. Its protein product is CASSRREPYIQYF.

This chain joins TRBV6-1 and TRBJ1-1; D unresolved. V was pared by 11 bases and J by 1 base, with 8 bases between. The CDR3 has 11 residues. Looked up from germline, CDR1 is MNHNS and CDR2 is SASEGT. The CDR3 is CALGWNTEAFF. The CDR3 bases are TGTGCCCTCGGGTGGAACACTGAAGCTTTCTTT.

The chain has TRBV7-6 and TRBJ1-5; 10 nucleotides align to TRBD1. Germline V lookup: CDR1 SGHVS, CDR2 FNYEAQ. This CDR3 has 16 amino acids. V shed 3 bases and J 5 bases; nucleotides not matched to a gene: 7. Written as DNA, the CDR3 is TGTGCCAGCAGCTTGAGCACGGGACAGGGGCATCAGCCCCAGCATTTT. This sequence encodes CASSLSTGQGHQPQHF.

The V gene is TRBV7-3, the J gene TRBJ1-1; D gene ambiguous. CDR3 length: 15 residues. Deletions cut 4 bases from V and 3 bases from J, with 15 bases between. Per the germline V gene, CDR1 is SGHTA and CDR2 is FQGTGA. The CDR3 loop is CASSSRGGRDTEAFF. CDR3 DNA sequence: TGTGCCAGCAGCTCAAGAGGCGGGCGTGACACTGAAGCTTTCTTT. The full variable domain, rest sourced from reference TRBV7-3 and TRBJ1-1, is GAGVSQTPSNKVTEKGKYVELRCDPISGHTALYWYRQSLGQGPEFLIYFQGTGAADDSGLPNDRFFAVRPEGSVSTLKIQRTERGDSAVYLCASSSRGGRDTEAFFGQGTRLTVV.